The TCR beta chain described here comes from a study of regulatory T cells in long-lasting Graves disease. Study summary: Persistent Graves' disease required over 5 years of antithyroid drugs and positive TSH receptor antibodies.

The time point denotes: persistent/refractory GD, antithyroid drugs over 5 years with positive TRAb. The TCR library was made from RNA that had been extracted from PBMCs in TRIzol. This CDR3 spans 14 amino acids. The V gene lost 5 bases and the J gene lost 0 bases, with 10 bases spanning the gap. Germline assignment: CDR1 SGHTA and CDR2 FQGNSA. Building of the TCR beta libraries involved iRepertoire HTBI primers and Arm-PCR of CDR3 regions. MiXCR, run by TCRdb on the multiplex PCR reads, gives a single entry per CDR3 protein. The top ten clones hold just under 30% of a sample with hundreds of thousands of distinct CDR3 sequences, about 20% of them seen once. Study-level findings and limits: Under persistent disease, TRBV28, TRBJ1-2 and TRBJ2-5 were used preferentially. TCR diversity in persistent Graves' patients was below that of newly diagnosed ones.

On this clonotype: Its antigen is currently unknown. This may be a read error: a much more frequent sequence differs by one nucleotide.

V is TRBV7-2 and J is TRBJ2-5; tentative D call: TRBD1 (5 bases). Sequencing was performed on peripheral blood mononuclear cells (PBMCs), taken when the disease was refractory, from a patient treated with antithyroid drugs. The source of this sequence is a female donor with Graves disease. CDR3: CASSQGCNQETQYF. The CDR3, as DNA: TGTGCCAGCAGCCAGGGATGTAACCAAGAGACCCAGTACTTC.